A selection of T cell receptor beta chains follows, all from one sample in a study of response to subunit inactivated influenza vaccine. TCRdb re-called the RT-PCR reads with MiXCR, one entry per CDR3 protein. The sample includes fewer than 750,000 distinct CDR3 sequences, about 14% of them seen just once. The specimen comprised PBMCs from blood, sampled approximately 12 days after vaccination. The receptors shown here come from a man in his forties or fifties who received an inactivated influenza vaccine. The CDR3 runs from the conserved cysteine through the conserved F or W.

v_gene	j_gene	CDR3aa
TRBV6-2/TRBV6-3	TRBJ2-7	CASSYARDAYEQYF
TRBV15	TRBJ2-5	CATSRDLAGLETQYF
TRBV7-9	TRBJ2-5	CASRRVGQAETQYF
TRBV7-9	TRBJ2-3	CASSLILGTDTQYF
TRBV18	TRBJ1-4	CASSPDRNNEKLFF
TRBV20-1	TRBJ2-7	CSASGGLPYEQYF
TRBV2	TRBJ1-5	CASSEGQLNQPQHF
TRBV9	TRBJ2-3	CASSVGAAREADTQYF
TRBV18	TRBJ2-7	CASSQGVGQGLYEQYF
TRBV20-1	TRBJ2-5	CSADRLAQETQYF
TRBV28	TRBJ2-1	CASSFSGAPVDEQFF
TRBV6-1	TRBJ1-1	CASSEGPPDTYTEAFF
TRBV7-2	TRBJ2-3	CASSTRLAGGVNTQYF
TRBV5-1	TRBJ2-3	CASSQGLAGLTDTQYF
TRBV6-5	TRBJ2-7	CASSYQIGYEQYF
TRBV20-1	TRBJ2-3	CSALHLADTQYF
TRBV12-3/TRBV12-4	TRBJ2-1	CASSLRRDRNYEQFF
TRBV29-1	TRBJ1-2	CSVEAVTWGYTF
TRBV4-1	TRBJ2-2	CASSRTGVAGELFF
TRBV7-2	TRBJ2-5	CASSLGQAGGQETQYF
TRBV20-1	TRBJ2-2	CSAFRDRTGELFF
TRBV7-9	TRBJ2-5	CADRLVLETQYF
TRBV6-5	TRBJ2-1	CASSYRSDLVEQFF
TRBV24-1	TRBJ2-1	CATSDPISSYNEQFF
TRBV5-8	TRBJ1-1	CASSLQGWAEAFF
TRBV5-1	TRBJ2-7	CASSIRTATYEQYF
TRBV30	TRBJ1-1	CAWSVGRNTEAFF
TRBV11-2	TRBJ2-2	CASSGTRRTGRNTGELFF